These 24 T cell receptor beta chains came from one sample sequenced in a study of response to subunit inactivated influenza vaccine. TCRdb independently ran MiXCR on the RT-PCR reads; one entry per CDR3 protein. Of fewer than 200,000 distinct CDR3 sequences listed, about 9% were seen once; the top ten hold 11%. The sequenced sample was non-naive T cells sorted from PBMCs, obtained on the day of vaccination. Every receptor here comes from a man in his fifties or sixties who received an inactivated influenza vaccine.

The chain is built from TRBV7-2 and TRBJ2-3; 10 positions match TRBD2. The CDR3 runs to 17 residues. Germline loops: CDR1 SGHTA, CDR2 FQGNSA. Germline trimming cut 1 base from V and 6 bases from J; bases unmatched to any gene: 10. CDR3 in DNA: TGTGCCAGCAGCTTAGTAGGGCCTAGCGGGAGATGGGATACGCAGTATTTT. Translation gives CASSLVGPSGRWDTQYF.

This clonotype was observed many times. The CDR3 coding sequence is TGCAGTGCTAGGTGGAGAGCTAACTATGGCTACACCTTC. Protein product: CSARWRANYGYTF. The chain is built from TRBV20-1 and TRBJ1-2; D remains unclear. CDR1 is DFQATT and CDR2 is SNEGSKA in the germline V gene (reference sequence). The CDR3 is made up of 13 amino acids. Between the trimmed V and J ends, which lost 3 bases and 0 bases, there was a span of 8 bases.

The genes are TRBV5-1 and TRBJ2-5; 13 bases align to TRBD2. Germline CDR1 reads SGHRS; CDR2 reads YFSETQ. CDR3 length equals 16 residues. Trimming removed 4 bases from V and 1 base from J; junction bases left unmatched: 4. Written as DNA, the CDR3 is TGCGCCAGCAGCACGGGACTAGCGGGATTCCAAGAGACCCAGTACTTC. Encoded protein: CASSTGLAGFQETQYF.

This clonotype was seen a handful of times. The gene calls are TRBV6-2 or TRBV6-3 and TRBJ1-2; D ambiguous. Germline-derived CDR1 and CDR2 are MNHEY and SVGEGT. The CDR3 sequence is 16 residues long. V lost 0 bases and J 4 bases, leaving 15 bases between the germline ends. The CDR3 region has the DNA TGTGCCAGCAGTTACTCGCCGGGGAGGATAGGCTATGGCTACACCTTC. This encodes CASSYSPGRIGYGYTF.

V gene TRBV18 combines with J gene TRBJ2-3; 8 nucleotides agree with TRBD2. The CDR3 is made up of 16 amino acids. The trim removed 2 bases at V and 0 bases at J, leaving 4 bases unmatched. CDR1 and CDR2 from the germline V gene are KGHSH and LQKENI. The CDR3 sequence: CASSPLASGSTDTQYF. In DNA, the CDR3 is TGTGCCAGCTCACCATTGGCTAGCGGGAGCACAGATACGCAGTATTTT. The full variable domain, rest sourced from reference TRBV18 and TRBJ2-3, is NAGVMQNPRHLVRRRGQEARLRCSPMKGHSHVYWYRQLPEEGLKFMVYLQKENIIDESGMPKERFSAEFPKEGPSILRIQQVVRGDSAAYFCASSPLASGSTDTQYFGPGTRLTVL.

This clonotype showed up just a few times. The chain recombines TRBV5-4 with TRBJ2-2, with TRBD1 matching over 11 bases. The V segment lost 4 bases and the J segment 3 bases; nucleotides outside the gene matches: 5. CDR1 is SGHNT and CDR2 is YYREEE in the germline V gene (reference sequence). The CDR3 covers 16 residues. The CDR3 reads CASSPGTGGYTGELFF. The CDR3, as DNA: TGTGCCAGCAGCCCCGGGACAGGGGGATACACCGGGGAGCTGTTTTTT.

The V and J genes are TRBV5-1 and TRBJ1-2; 9 bases agree with TRBD1. This CDR3 has 15 amino acids. V trimming: 4 bases; J trimming: 5 bases; junction bases outside the gene matches: 9. Looked up from germline, CDR1 is SGHRS and CDR2 is YFSETQ. CDR3 DNA: TGCGCCAGCAGCGAAACAGGGGGCGCTGGATATGGCTACACCTTC. Its translation is CASSETGGAGYGYTF.

This clonotype was detected only a few times. The CDR3 coding sequence is TGTGCCAGCAGTCGGGGGAGCACTGAAGCTTTCTTT. Its translation is CASSRGSTEAFF. The chain carries TRBV2 and TRBJ1-1, with D possibly matching TRBD1 (5 bases). Looked up from germline, CDR1 is SNHLY and CDR2 is FYNNEI. This CDR3 has 12 amino acids. V was cut by 5 bases and J by 4 bases, with 8 bases left in between.

There are a few counts of this clonotype. V usage is TRBV7-2 and J usage is TRBJ2-1; possibly TRBD2 for D (6 bases). This CDR3 has 14 amino acids. The V end lost 3 bases, the J end lost 8 bases, and 14 bases lay between the germline ends. The germline gives CDR1 SGHTA, CDR2 FQGNSA. CDR3 in amino acids: CASSFGGIQDEQFF. CDR3 nucleotide sequence: TGTGCCAGCAGCTTTGGCGGGATTCAGGATGAGCAGTTCTTC.

The gene calls are TRBV6-2 or TRBV6-3 and TRBJ1-5; 7 bases agree with TRBD1. The CDR3 spans 18 residues. Germline CDR1 MNHEY, CDR2 SVGEGT. Trimming at V came to 4 bases and at J to 0 bases, leaving 12 bases not matched to a gene. The CDR3 nucleotides are TGTGCCAGCAGTTTGAGGGACAGAGCCGCCCATAGCAATCAGCCCCAGCATTTT. As protein: CASSLRDRAAHSNQPQHF.

The CDR3 region has the DNA TGTGCCAGCAGCTTAGTAATCCGCACAGATACGCAGTATTTT. Residues: CASSLVIRTDTQYF. The chain carries TRBV7-2 and TRBJ2-3; no definite D call. This CDR3 has 14 amino acids. V lost 1 base to trimming and J lost 1 base, with 6 bases between them. The germline V gene encodes CDR1 SGHTA and CDR2 FQGNSA.

The genes are TRBV3-1 and TRBJ2-1; the D is unclear. The V gene's germline CDR1 is LGHDT and CDR2 YNNKEL (reference sequence). The CDR3 contains 13 residues. The CDR3 nucleotides are TGTGTCGAGGCGACTTACCCCTACAATGAGCAGTTCTTC. This codes for CVEATYPYNEQFF.

This clonotype came up many times. The V call is TRBV28, the J call TRBJ2-5; 9 nucleotides agree with TRBD2. The junction had 11 bases not matched to a gene; V was cut back by 5 bases and J by 4 bases. The germline V gene encodes CDR1 MDHEN and CDR2 SYDVKM. The CDR3 contains 16 residues. CDR3 nucleotide sequence: TGTGCCAGCAGTAATGGACTAGCGAGGGGTAGAGAGACCCAGTACTTC. It yields the protein CASSNGLARGRETQYF.

This clonotype was seen ten or more times. This chain links TRBV7-2 with TRBJ2-3; D gene uncertain. Per germline, CDR1 SGHTA and CDR2 FQGNSA. V was clipped by 3 bases and J by 0 bases, with 7 bases between them. The CDR3 extends over 14 amino acids. CDR3 loop: CASSFWGSTDTQYF. The CDR3 region has the DNA TGTGCCAGCAGCTTTTGGGGTAGCACAGATACGCAGTATTTT.

This clonotype has only a few counts. This sequence joins TRBV14 and TRBJ2-1, with unresolved D. Germline V gives CDR1 SGHDN, CDR2 FVKESK. The CDR3 length is 13 residues. V lost 2 bases and J 6 bases, leaving 8 bases between the germline ends. In DNA, the CDR3 is TGTGCCAGCAGCCAATTCAGGAGCAATGAGCAGTTCTTC. Translating it yields CASSQFRSNEQFF.

This clonotype turned up a few times. V is TRBV7-8 and J is TRBJ1-4; 8 bases match TRBD1. The CDR3 runs 15 residues. Germline CDR1 SGHVS, CDR2 FQNEAQ. V was pared by 3 bases and J by 7 bases, with 7 bases of the junction left unmatched. The CDR3 nucleotides read TGTGCCAGCAGCTTCGGGAACAGGGGGGGTGAAAAACTGTTTTTT. Protein sequence: CASSFGNRGGEKLFF.

The chain links TRBV13 to TRBJ1-4; D is undetermined. This CDR3 spans 12 amino acids. Germline assignment: CDR1 PRHDT and CDR2 FYEKMQ (reference sequence). Trimming left V 5 bases short and J 12 bases short, with 13 bases between. In nucleotides, the CDR3 is TGTGCCAGCAGCGGAACGGGTTCACAACTGTTTTTT. This encodes CASSGTGSQLFF.

This clonotype came up a few times. This chain connects TRBV5-5 to TRBJ2-3; 7 nucleotides match TRBD2. The V gene end was trimmed by 3 bases and the J gene end by 5 bases; junction bases not matched to a gene: 6. The CDR3 length is 14 residues. The V gene's germline CDR1 is SGHKS and CDR2 YYEKEE (reference sequence). CDR3 region: CASSWEGRRDTQYF. In DNA, the CDR3 is TGTGCCAGCAGCTGGGAGGGGCGTAGAGATACGCAGTATTTT.

Ten or more counts support this clonotype. V gene TRBV5-1 combines with J gene TRBJ1-1, with D unclear. V lost 4 bases, J lost 0 bases, and 13 bases lay in between. Per germline, CDR1 SGHRS and CDR2 YFSETQ. CDR3 length equals 15 residues. DNA for the CDR3: TGCGCCAGCAGCCCGGGTGTCGCGGTGAACACTGAAGCTTTCTTT. Protein sequence: CASSPGVAVNTEAFF.

The chain combines TRBV5-1 with TRBJ1-2, with 8 bases fitting TRBD1. Germline V lookup: CDR1 SGHRS, CDR2 YFSETQ. Unmatched junction bases numbered 10, after V lost 0 bases and J lost 6 bases. This CDR3 has 16 residues. The CDR3 reads CASSLAIGTGRNGYTF. For the CDR3, the DNA is TGCGCCAGCAGCTTGGCCATAGGGACAGGTAGAAATGGCTACACCTTC.

This clonotype was counted at least ten times. This chain connects TRBV7-2 to TRBJ1-3; D is possibly TRBD1 (5 bases). The length of the CDR3 is 15 residues. V lost 1 base and J lost 4, with 11 bases in between. Germline V lookup: CDR1 SGHTA, CDR2 FQGNSA. CDR3 residues: CASSLVLGPGNTIYF. The CDR3 DNA reads as TGTGCCAGCAGCTTAGTATTGGGACCCGGAAACACCATATATTTT. Looking up the rest from reference TRBV7-2 and TRBJ1-3 gives the full variable domain: GAGVSQSPSNKVTEKGKDVELRCDPISGHTALYWYRQSLGQGLEFLIYFQGNSAPDKSGLPSDRFSAERTGGSVSTLTIQRTQQEDSAVYLCASSLVLGPGNTIYFGEGSWLTVV.

This clonotype occurred many times. This chain joins TRBV12-3 or TRBV12-4 and TRBJ2-7; maybe TRBD2 (7 bases). Trimming took 3 bases from V and 7 from J, leaving 13 bases between them. The CDR3 sequence is 13 residues long. The CDR3 loop is CASSLGGQGEQYF. CDR3 DNA: TGTGCCAGCAGTTTGGGGGGGCAGGGGGAGCAGTACTTC.

This clonotype was seen at least ten times. V is TRBV12-3 or TRBV12-4 and J is TRBJ1-5, with unresolved D. The CDR3 is 13 residues long. The germline V and J ends were trimmed by 3 bases and 8 bases, with 11 bases remaining between them. The CDR3 loop reads CASSLTRSEPQHF. The CDR3 DNA is TGTGCCAGCAGTTTGACGCGTTCGGAGCCCCAGCATTTT.

With respect to this clonotype: Since a much larger clone is just one base distant, this may be a read error. The V gene is TRBV4-2, the J gene TRBJ2-2, with no clear D. Trimming took 0 bases from V and 2 from J, leaving 16 bases between them. The CDR3 loop spans 18 amino acids. Germline values: CDR1 LGHNA, CDR2 YNFKEQ. CDR3 DNA: TGTGCCAGCAGCCAAGATGAGGCCAGGCTGGGAAACACCGGGGAGCTGTTTTTT. Translated: CASSQDEARLGNTGELFF.